These 31 T cell receptor beta chains were sequenced from one sample in a study of T cell responses to AZD1222 COVID-19 vaccine. Only in-frame clones appear in the TCRdb table, and some are missing; sequencing was by immunoSEQ multiplex PCR. The sample includes about 140,000 clones, approximately 93% of them seen just once. The source was peripheral blood, collected on day 0 of MenACWY control vaccination. The receptors derive from an adult in good health.

The table lists this clone with a count of one. V usage is TRBV4-1 and J usage is TRBJ1-2; a possible D gene is TRBD1 (5 bases). Per germline, CDR1 MGHRA and CDR2 YSYEKL. V lost 4 bases and J lost 6, with 15 bases in between. This CDR3 spans 14 amino acids. Here the CDR3 reads CASSPGGSRDGYTF. The DNA for the CDR3 is TGCGCCAGCAGCCCCGGGGGGTCCAGGGATGGCTACACCTTC.

This chain links TRBV6-5 with TRBJ1-1; 7 positions match TRBD1. CDR3 length: 15 amino acids. V dropped 0 bases and J dropped 2; count of bases not matched to a gene: 3. CDR1 and CDR2 (germline): MNHEY, SVGAGI. The CDR3 DNA is TGTGCCAGCAGTTACTCGGGGACAGTCAACACTGAAGCTTTCTTT. Translated, it gives CASSYSGTVNTEAFF.

The chain has TRBV13 and TRBJ2-7; 7 bases are a match to TRBD2. This CDR3 region has 17 residues. Germline V gene sequence: CDR1 PRHDT, CDR2 FYEKMQ (reference sequence). V lost 5 bases, J lost 3 bases, and 16 bases stayed unmatched. This CDR3 reads CASSPPSSGTENYEQYF. The CDR3 nucleotides read TGTGCCAGCAGCCCACCGTCTAGCGGCACGGAAAACTACGAGCAGTACTTC.

This clone was recorded only once. The V gene is TRBV6-4, the J gene TRBJ2-7, with D possibly matching TRBD1 (5 bases). The germline V gene has CDR1 MRHNA and CDR2 SNTAGT. V was shortened by 5 bases and J by 0 bases, with 14 bases between the two germline ends. The CDR3 is 15 amino acids. The CDR3: CASSPTGSSSYEQYF. The CDR3, as DNA: TGTGCCAGCAGTCCTACAGGTTCCTCCTCCTACGAGCAGTACTTC.

The V gene is TRBV19, the J gene TRBJ1-1, with 8 nucleotides matching TRBD1. This CDR3 is built from 17 residues. V was pared by 7 bases and J by 1 base, with 14 bases of the junction left unmatched. Germline loops: CDR1 LNHDA, CDR2 SQIVND (reference sequence). The DNA of the CDR3 is TGTGCCAGTACCCCTTGGGACAGGAGAATGGCGAACACTGAAGCTTTCTTT. This gives the protein CASTPWDRRMANTEAFF.

This chain uses TRBV7-7 with TRBJ2-1, with D tentatively TRBD1 or TRBD2 (5 bases each). This CDR3 has 15 amino acids. CDR1 and CDR2 (germline): SSHAT, FNYEAQ (reference sequence). The ends were cut back, 3 bases at V and 1 base at J, with 10 bases in the middle. CDR3 sequence: CASSFRGASYNEQFF. DNA of the CDR3: TGTGCCAGCAGCTTCAGAGGGGCGTCCTACAATGAGCAGTTCTTC.

The CDR3 bases are TGCGCCAGCAGCTTGGGTGGACAGGGAATTCAAAATGGCTACACCTTC. Amino acid sequence: CASSLGGQGIQNGYTF. The rearrangement joins TRBV5-1 to TRBJ1-2; 8 bases align to TRBD1. J lost 6 bases, V lost 0 bases, and 10 bases had no gene match. The germline V gene encodes CDR1 SGHRS and CDR2 YFSETQ. The CDR3 covers 16 residues.

This chain uses TRBV3-1 (or the pseudogene TRBV3-2) with TRBJ1-1; D uncertain. Germline loops: CDR1 LGHDT, CDR2 YNNKEL (reference sequence). This CDR3 has 14 amino acids. Trimming took off 4 bases at V and 1 base at J, with 10 bases between the two ends. In nucleotides, the CDR3 is TGTGCCAGCAGCCCGGGAGTACGGAACACTGAAGCTTTCTTT. Translation gives CASSPGVRNTEAFF.

This rearrangement joins TRBV25-1 to TRBJ1-6; D remains ambiguous. This CDR3 is built from 15 residues. Germline CDR1 is MGHDK and CDR2 is SYGVNS. V dropped 1 base and J dropped 2 bases, with 6 bases sitting between them. CDR3 loop: CASSESATYNSPLHF. CDR3 nucleotide sequence: TGTGCCAGCAGTGAATCGGCCACCTATAATTCACCCCTCCACTTT.

This clone has a single count. The genes are TRBV6-4 and TRBJ1-6; a weak D match, TRBD1 (5 bases). This CDR3 has 14 amino acids. Germline-derived CDR1 and CDR2 are MRHNA and SNTAGT. V gave up 6 bases and J gave up 10 bases, with 16 bases separating them. CDR3 DNA: TGTGCCAGCAGGACCGGGACCGCCGGGTCACCCCTCCACTTT. Its protein product is CASRTGTAGSPLHF.

The chain has TRBV19 and TRBJ1-6, with D possibly TRBD1 on 5 matching bases. The V end was cut by 6 bases, the J end by 10 bases, with 16 bases between. The CDR3 has 14 amino acids. Germline V gives CDR1 LNHDA, CDR2 SQIVND (reference sequence). The CDR3: CASRIGGSNSPLHF. Here the CDR3 DNA reads TGTGCCAGTAGGATCGGGGGGTCTAACTCACCCCTCCACTTT. The full variable domain, its missing parts supplied by reference TRBV19 and TRBJ1-6, is DGGITQSPKYLFRKEGQNVTLSCEQNLNHDAMYWYRQDPGQGLRLIYYSQIVNDFQKGDIAEGYSVSREKKESFPLTVTSAQKNPTAFYLCASRIGGSNSPLHFGNGTRLTVT.

This sequence joins TRBV7-6 and TRBJ2-5; D is unclear. Per the germline V gene, CDR1 is SGHVS and CDR2 is FNYEAQ. This CDR3 is built from 15 residues. Trimming removed 3 bases from V and 2 bases from J, with 13 bases in between. The CDR3 is CASSFNGGEQETQYF. The CDR3 coding sequence is TGTGCCAGCAGCTTTAACGGTGGAGAACAAGAGACCCAGTACTTC.

The chain combines TRBV19 with TRBJ2-1; weak D call: TRBD2 (6 bases). There are 15 residues in the CDR3. Germline CDR1 and CDR2: LNHDA and SQIVND (reference sequence). V shed 5 bases and J shed 1 base, with 12 bases lying between them. In DNA form, the CDR3 reads TGTGCCAGTAGTCCGACTAGTCCTTCCTACAATGAGCAGTTCTTC. Protein: CASSPTSPSYNEQFF.

The chain has TRBV12-3 or TRBV12-4 and TRBJ1-6; D unclear. The CDR3 has 12 amino acids. The V end lost 9 bases, the J end lost 8 bases, and 11 bases lay between the germline ends. The CDR3 DNA is TGTGCCAGTACCGAATACGATTCACCCCTCCACTTT. It translates to CASTEYDSPLHF.

The J gene is TRBJ1-3, the V gene TRBV25-1; D uncertain. The CDR3 sequence is 13 residues long. V was clipped by 6 bases and J by 3 bases, with 9 bases between them. CDR1 is MGHDK and CDR2 is SYGVNS in the germline V gene. The CDR3 region is CASRLDGGNTIYF. The DNA for the CDR3 is TGTGCCAGCAGACTCGACGGTGGAAACACCATATATTTT.

The chain uses TRBV18 and TRBJ1-5; 7 positions agree with TRBD1. CDR1 is KGHSH, CDR2 LQKENI, per germline. The CDR3 covers 16 residues. V shed 3 bases, J shed 3 bases, and the junction held 8 bases outside the gene matches. CDR3 region: CASSPLSQGSNQPQHF. CDR3 bases: TGTGCCAGCTCACCTTTATCACAGGGGTCCAATCAGCCCCAGCATTTT.

The genes are TRBV27 and TRBJ1-2; no reliable D call. The CDR3 has 15 residues. The V gene's germline CDR1 is MNHEY and CDR2 SMNVEV (reference sequence). The V and J ends lost 3 bases and 5 bases respectively, with 16 bases between them. The CDR3 DNA follows: TGTGCCAGCAGTTTCCTAGCGAGGCCCCTGTATGGCTACACCTTC. It encodes CASSFLARPLYGYTF.

The V and J genes are TRBV19 and TRBJ1-2; D uncertain. The CDR3 is 13 amino acids. Germline assignment: CDR1 LNHDA and CDR2 SQIVND (reference sequence). The germline V and J ends were trimmed by 6 bases and 8 bases, with 16 bases remaining between them. The CDR3 here is CASSIVQSGGYTF. The DNA of the CDR3 is TGTGCCAGTAGCATCGTCCAGTCTGGAGGCTACACCTTC.

The J gene is TRBJ1-2, the V gene TRBV7-9; possible D gene TRBD1, 5 bases. Trimming took off 0 bases at V and 8 bases at J, with 7 bases between the two ends. Looked up from germline, CDR1 is SEHNR and CDR2 is FQNEAQ (reference sequence). The CDR3 has 12 residues. CDR3 amino acids: CASSLAGRGYTF. For the CDR3, the DNA is TGTGCCAGCAGCTTAGCGGGGCGAGGCTACACCTTC.

The chain has TRBV15 and TRBJ2-7; D ambiguous. The V and J ends lost 0 bases and 4 bases respectively, with 7 bases between them. The CDR3 spans 13 residues. Germline V lookup: CDR1 LNHNV, CDR2 YYDKDF (reference sequence). In DNA, the CDR3 is TGTGCCACCAGCAGAGATGTGATTTACGAGCAGTACTTC. Amino acid sequence: CATSRDVIYEQYF.

This clone was observed a handful of times. The V gene is TRBV14, the J gene TRBJ2-7; unclear D gene. Looked up from germline, CDR1 is SGHDN and CDR2 is FVKESK. This CDR3 has 11 residues. Trimming shortened V by 3 bases and J by 0 bases, and 0 bases separated the two germline ends. This chain's CDR3 is CASSHSYEQYF. The CDR3 DNA follows: TGTGCCAGCAGCCACTCCTACGAGCAGTACTTC. The full variable domain, in which reference TRBV14 and TRBJ2-7 provide the parts outside the CDR3, is EAGVTQFPSHSVIEKGQTVTLRCDPISGHDNLYWYRRVMGKEIKFLLHFVKESKQDESGMPNNRFLAERTGGTYSTLKVQPAELEDSGVYFCASSHSYEQYFGPGTRLTVT.

This chain links TRBV5-6 with TRBJ1-4; weak D call: TRBD1 (5 bases). The CDR3 sequence is 14 residues long. Trimming removed 1 base from V and 8 bases from J, with 12 bases in between. Looked up from germline, CDR1 is SGHDT and CDR2 is YYEEEE. The CDR3 region is CASSLWGFGEKLFF. In nucleotides, the CDR3 is TGTGCCAGCAGCTTGTGGGGCTTTGGGGAAAAACTGTTTTTT.

J is TRBJ1-4 and V is TRBV5-1; D is unclear. V was trimmed by 4 bases and J by 6 bases, leaving 13 bases between them. The CDR3 runs 14 residues. The germline V gene encodes CDR1 SGHRS and CDR2 YFSETQ. CDR3 DNA sequence: TGCGCCAGCAGCGTTCTTGGAATGCATGAAAAACTGTTTTTT. It translates to CASSVLGMHEKLFF. Filled out from reference TRBV5-1 and TRBJ1-4, the complete variable domain reads KAGVTQTPRYLIKTRGQQVTLSCSPISGHRSVSWYQQTPGQGLQFLFEYFSETQRNKGNFPGRFSGRQFSNSRSEMNVSTLELGDSALYLCASSVLGMHEKLFFGSGTQLSVL.

This chain joins TRBV11-2 and TRBJ1-5, with a tentative D call TRBD1 (5 bases). Trimming took 1 base from V and 4 from J, leaving 11 bases between them. Germline V gene data show CDR1 as SGHAT and CDR2 as FQNNGV. The length of the CDR3 is 15 residues. The CDR3 protein is CASSLGRPGNQPQHF. CDR3 coding DNA: TGTGCCAGCAGCTTAGGGAGGCCAGGGAATCAGCCCCAGCATTTT.

This rearrangement joins TRBV24-1 to TRBJ2-2; no definite D call. The V end was cut by 5 bases, the J end by 5 bases, with 11 bases between. Germline lookup yields CDR1 KGHDR and CDR2 SFDVKD. There are 14 residues in the CDR3. The CDR3 DNA follows: TGTGCCACCAGTGTTGGTGGGTTGACCGGGGAGCTGTTTTTT. This sequence encodes CATSVGGLTGELFF.

V usage is TRBV11-2 and J usage is TRBJ1-1; a weak D match, TRBD1 (5 bases). The CDR3 runs 13 residues. Trimming cost V 4 bases and J 6 bases, with 12 bases left between them. CDR1 and CDR2 (germline): SGHAT, FQNNGV. The CDR3 DNA reads as TGTGCCAGCAGCTCAAGCTGGGGGTCTGAAGCTTTCTTT. Translating gives CASSSSWGSEAFF. The complete variable domain, with remaining parts taken from reference TRBV11-2 and TRBJ1-1, reads EAGVAQSPRYKIIEKRQSVAFWCNPISGHATLYWYQQILGQGPKLLIQFQNNGVVDDSQLPKDRFSAERLKGVDSTLKIQPAKLEDSAVYLCASSSSWGSEAFFGQGTRLTVV.

The chain links TRBV28 to TRBJ1-5; 7 bases are shared with TRBD1. V shed 2 bases, J shed 2 bases, and the junction held 3 bases outside the gene matches. CDR3 size: 15 residues. CDR1 and CDR2 from the germline V gene are MDHEN and SYDVKM. DNA for the CDR3: TGTGCCAGCAGTTTAACCGGACAGGGCAATCAGCCCCAGCATTTT. Protein product: CASSLTGQGNQPQHF.

The rearrangement links TRBV5-5 to TRBJ2-5; D is possibly TRBD1 (5 bases). The CDR3 totals 13 residues. With 4 bases removed from V and 5 bases from J, the gap between germline ends came to 12 bases. From germline, CDR1 is SGHKS and CDR2 YYEKEE (reference sequence). The CDR3 bases are TGTGCCAGCAGCCAGGGCCTAACGGAGACCCAGTACTTC. It specifies CASSQGLTETQYF.

The V and J genes are TRBV5-1 and TRBJ1-6; 10 positions agree with TRBD1. The V gene end was trimmed by 3 bases and the J gene end by 10 bases; junction bases not matched to a gene: 7. Germline CDR1 SGHRS, CDR2 YFSETQ. This CDR3 comprises 15 residues. The CDR3 reads CASSWGQGSASPLHF. Here the CDR3 DNA reads TGCGCCAGCAGCTGGGGACAGGGGTCCGCGTCACCCCTCCACTTT. Complete variable domain (other parts from reference TRBV5-1 and TRBJ1-6): KAGVTQTPRYLIKTRGQQVTLSCSPISGHRSVSWYQQTPGQGLQFLFEYFSETQRNKGNFPGRFSGRQFSNSRSEMNVSTLELGDSALYLCASSWGQGSASPLHFGNGTRLTVT.

V is TRBV7-2 and J is TRBJ1-2; D call uncertain. Germline CDR1 reads SGHTA; CDR2 reads FQGNSA. This CDR3 contains 12 residues. V dropped 3 bases and J dropped 8 bases, with 10 bases sitting between them. CDR3 sequence reads: CASSLGPPGYTF. The CDR3 DNA is TGTGCCAGCAGCTTGGGCCCCCCCGGCTACACCTTC.

The gene calls are TRBV12-3 or TRBV12-4 and TRBJ1-1; D not resolved. V lost 8 bases and J 6 bases, leaving 10 bases between the germline ends. This CDR3 has 11 residues. In DNA form, the CDR3 reads TGTGCCAGCGGCCATGCACCTGAAGCTTTCTTT. Its protein product is CASGHAPEAFF.